The 13 T cell receptor beta chains in this list originate from one sample, sequenced in a study of breast tumors, draining lymph nodes, adjacent tissues. Breast cancer patients provided tissue from their axillary draining lymph nodes. TCRdb independently ran MiXCR on the multiplex PCR reads; one entry per CDR3 protein. Among about 180,000 distinct CDR3 sequences listed, around 35% were seen once. The specimen was axillary lymph node tissue. These TCRs come from a female donor with breast cancer. Some clones in this sample may be carry-over from other donors' samples.

This clonotype was found many times. V usage is TRBV4-1 and J usage is TRBJ2-7, with 9 bases identical to TRBD1. The J segment lost 1 base and the V segment lost 2 bases, leaving 3 bases of the junction unmatched. Germline values: CDR1 MGHRA, CDR2 YSYEKL. The CDR3 loop spans 15 amino acids. The CDR3 loop is CASSQPDRGSYEQYF. Here the CDR3 DNA reads TGCGCCAGCAGCCAACCGGACAGGGGTTCCTACGAGCAGTACTTC.

The chain combines TRBV14 with TRBJ1-1, with D unresolved. The CDR3 runs to 13 residues. Germline V gene lookup returns CDR1 SGHDN and CDR2 FVKESK. V was shortened by 2 bases and J by 1 base, with 5 bases between the two germline ends. The CDR3 here is CASSQWKNTEAFF. The CDR3 region has the DNA TGTGCCAGCAGCCAATGGAAGAACACTGAAGCTTTCTTT.

V and J are TRBV5-1 and TRBJ1-4; D may be TRBD1 (6 bases). Germline CDR1 and CDR2: SGHRS and YFSETQ. The CDR3 is 12 amino acids. With 6 bases removed from V and 7 bases from J, the gap between germline ends came to 10 bases. This CDR3 is CASKRGGEKLFF. As DNA, the CDR3 is TGCGCCAGCAAGAGGGGGGGTGAAAAACTGTTTTTT.

This clonotype was found many times. This chain joins TRBV7-2 and TRBJ2-1; D is ambiguous. Germline CDR1 and CDR2: SGHTA and FQGNSA. V lost 4 bases, J lost 0 bases, and 13 bases lay in between. The CDR3 consists of 16 residues. CDR3 residues: CASSYQQASSYNEQFF. CDR3 nucleotide sequence: TGTGCCAGCAGCTATCAGCAGGCAAGCTCCTACAATGAGCAGTTCTTC.

The gene calls are TRBV12-3 or TRBV12-4 and TRBJ2-3, with D possibly matching TRBD2 (5 bases). The CDR3 spans 16 residues. V was cut by 6 bases and J by 4 bases, with 20 bases left in between. The CDR3 loop reads CASRFGRTEGADTQYF. The CDR3 DNA is TGTGCCAGCAGGTTTGGCCGCACAGAGGGCGCAGATACGCAGTATTTT.

This clonotype was counted a few times. At one boundary the junction diverges from the germline segment, which might be a read error. The chain links TRBV10-2 to TRBJ1-4, with no clear D. The V gene's germline CDR1 is WSHSY and CDR2 SAAADI. The CDR3 sequence is 13 residues long. DNA of the CDR3: TGTGCCAGCAGCGCAAGGGTAGAAGAAAAACTGTTTTTT. Protein: CASSARVEEKLFF.

This clonotype was counted only a few times. A much larger clone differs by one base, so this may be a read error. The chain carries TRBV20-1 and TRBJ2-7; 7 nucleotides align to TRBD1. This CDR3 contains 12 residues. Germline CDR1 reads DFQATT; CDR2 reads SNEGSKA (reference sequence). CDR3 in amino acids: CSAKTGPYEPYF. CDR3 nucleotide sequence: TGCAGTGCGAAGACAGGGCCCTACGAGCCGTACTTC.

The table lists this clonotype with many counts. The J gene is TRBJ1-5, the V gene TRBV3-1; D is unresolved. The CDR3 totals 13 residues. V shed 0 bases and J shed 6 bases, with 6 bases lying between them. The germline V gene has CDR1 LGHDT and CDR2 YNNKEL (reference sequence). In nucleotides, the CDR3 is TGTGCCAGCAGCCAAGACCCCCTTCAGCCCCAGCATTTT. This codes for CASSQDPLQPQHF.

Remarks on this clonotype: A much larger clone lies one base from this, so it may be a read error. CDR3 bases: TGCGCCAGCAGCCATACCGGCAATGAGCAGCTCTTC. Amino acid sequence: CASSHTGNEQLF. The chain couples TRBV4-3 to TRBJ2-1; D not resolved. This CDR3 contains 12 residues. Germline V gives CDR1 LGHNA, CDR2 YSLEER.

The rearrangement uses TRBV9 and TRBJ2-2; 8 bases are shared with TRBD2. Unmatched junction bases numbered 7, after V lost 2 bases and J lost 4 bases. This CDR3 is built from 16 residues. Per germline, CDR1 SGDLS and CDR2 YYNGEE. The CDR3 is CASSVSGSGSTGELFF. The CDR3 DNA reads TGTGCCAGCAGCGTGAGCGGGAGCGGGAGCACCGGGGAGCTGTTTTTT.

This clonotype was found many times. V is TRBV5-4 and J is TRBJ2-5; D tentatively fits TRBD1 or TRBD2 (5 bases each). The CDR3 sequence is 15 residues long. Deletions cut 5 bases from V and 1 base from J, with 15 bases between. CDR1 SGHNT and CDR2 YYREEE come from the germline V gene (reference sequence). The CDR3: CASRARGPAQETQYF. The CDR3 coding sequence is TGTGCCAGCAGGGCCCGGGGCCCCGCCCAAGAGACCCAGTACTTC.

The chain has TRBV2 and TRBJ1-3; 9 nucleotides line up with TRBD1. The CDR3 length is 15 residues. Germline values: CDR1 SNHLY, CDR2 FYNNEI. V gave up 7 bases and J gave up 4 bases; unmatched junction bases: 8. CDR3 in amino acids: CASTPWTGAGNTIYF. In DNA, the CDR3 is TGTGCCAGCACCCCCTGGACAGGGGCAGGAAACACCATATATTTT. The full variable domain, in which reference TRBV2 and TRBJ1-3 provide the parts outside the CDR3, is EPEVTQTPSHQVTQMGQEVILRCVPISNHLYFYWYRQILGQKVEFLVSFYNNEISEKSEIFDDQFSVERPDGSNFTLKIRSTKLEDSAMYFCASTPWTGAGNTIYFGEGSWLTVV.

This clonotype was observed at least ten times. The rearrangement uses TRBV5-8 and TRBJ2-3; possible D gene TRBD2, 5 bases. CDR1 and CDR2 from the germline V gene are SGHTS and YDEGEE. The CDR3 has 14 amino acids. The V end lost 5 bases, the J end lost 4 bases, and 14 bases lay between the germline ends. CDR3 in DNA: TGTGCCAGCAGTCCCGGACTCCACGCAGATACGCAGTATTTT. Amino acid sequence: CASSPGLHADTQYF.